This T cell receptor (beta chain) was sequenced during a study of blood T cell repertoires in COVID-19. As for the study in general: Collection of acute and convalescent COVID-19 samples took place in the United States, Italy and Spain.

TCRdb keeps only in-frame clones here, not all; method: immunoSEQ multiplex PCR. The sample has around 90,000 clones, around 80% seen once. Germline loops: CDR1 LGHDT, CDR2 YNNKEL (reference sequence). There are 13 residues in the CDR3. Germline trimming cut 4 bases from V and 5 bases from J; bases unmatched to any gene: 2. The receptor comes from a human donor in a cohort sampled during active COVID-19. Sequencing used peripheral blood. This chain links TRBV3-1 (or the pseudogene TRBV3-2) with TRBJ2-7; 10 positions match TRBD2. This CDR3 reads CASSLLAGDEQYF. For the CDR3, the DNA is TGTGCCAGCAGCCTTCTAGCGGGGGACGAGCAGTACTTC.